This T cell receptor beta chain was sequenced in a study of molecular identifiers for immune sequencing clone quantification. Study-level results: Identical barcode-sharing TCR molecules could lead to underestimated sizes for highly expanded clones.

Using its own MiXCR run on the PCR reads, TCRdb lists one record per CDR3 protein. The table shows roughly 100,000 distinct CDR3 sequences, with about 35% occurring only once. V lost 2 bases, J lost 3 bases, and 3 bases stayed unmatched. This CDR3 contains 14 residues. The germline CDR1 and CDR2 sequences are DFQATT and SNEGSKA (reference sequence). Remarks on this clonotype: Its matching antigen is unknown.

Every naive CD8 library was made from between 20,000 and 1,000,000 sorted cells with 10%, 30% or 50% RNA. Isolation of naive CD8 T cells was achieved by sorting on a CD8+CD4-CCR7+CD45RA+ phenotype. This clonotype was obtained from a human donor in good health. Some libraries in this study had Jurkat cell RNA spiked in. This chain connects TRBV20-1 to TRBJ2-7, with TRBD1 matching over 11 bases. The sample taken for sequencing was naive CD8+ T cells from blood, with Jurkat cell RNA spiked in. Regarding subset: FACS-sorted CD8+CD4-CCR7+CD45RA+ naive T cells. The CDR3 loop reads CSARPGQGGYEQYF. The CDR3 bases are TGCAGTGCTAGACCGGGACAGGGGGGCTACGAGCAGTACTTC.